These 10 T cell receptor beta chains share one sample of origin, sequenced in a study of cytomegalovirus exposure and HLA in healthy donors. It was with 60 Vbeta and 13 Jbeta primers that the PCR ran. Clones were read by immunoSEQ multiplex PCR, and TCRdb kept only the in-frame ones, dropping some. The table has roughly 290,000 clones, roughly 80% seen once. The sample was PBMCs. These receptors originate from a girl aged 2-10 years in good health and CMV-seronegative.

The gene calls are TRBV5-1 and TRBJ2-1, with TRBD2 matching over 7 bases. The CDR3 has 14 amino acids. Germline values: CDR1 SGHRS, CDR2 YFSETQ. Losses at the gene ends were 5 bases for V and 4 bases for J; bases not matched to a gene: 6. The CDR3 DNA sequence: TGCGCCAGCAGTGGCGGGAGTCTATACAATGAGCAGTTCTTC. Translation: CASSGGSLYNEQFF.

The CDR3 nucleotides are TGTGCCAGCAGCGTAGGGCAGGGCAACTCACCCCTCCACTTT. It encodes CASSVGQGNSPLHF. The chain joins TRBV9 to TRBJ1-6; D is possibly TRBD1 (5 bases). Germline V lookup: CDR1 SGDLS, CDR2 YYNGEE. This CDR3 region has 14 residues. The germline V and J ends were trimmed by 0 bases and 10 bases, with 11 bases remaining between them.

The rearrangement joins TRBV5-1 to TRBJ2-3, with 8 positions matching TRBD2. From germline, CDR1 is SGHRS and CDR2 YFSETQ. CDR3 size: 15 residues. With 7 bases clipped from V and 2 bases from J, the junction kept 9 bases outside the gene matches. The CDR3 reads CASGMTSAFTDTQYF. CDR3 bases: TGCGCCAGCGGGATGACTAGCGCCTTCACAGATACGCAGTATTTT.

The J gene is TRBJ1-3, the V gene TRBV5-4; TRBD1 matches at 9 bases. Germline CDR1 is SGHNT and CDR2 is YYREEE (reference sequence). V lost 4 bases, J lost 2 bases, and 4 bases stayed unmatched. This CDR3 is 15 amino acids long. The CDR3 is CASSPGQGAGNTIYF. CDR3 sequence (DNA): TGTGCCAGCAGCCCGGGACAGGGCGCTGGAAACACCATATATTTT. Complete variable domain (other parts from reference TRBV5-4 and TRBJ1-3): ETGVTQSPTHLIKTRGQQVTLRCSSQSGHNTVSWYQQALGQGPQFIFQYYREEENGRGNFPPRFSGLQFPNYSSELNVNALELDDSALYLCASSPGQGAGNTIYFGEGSWLTVV.

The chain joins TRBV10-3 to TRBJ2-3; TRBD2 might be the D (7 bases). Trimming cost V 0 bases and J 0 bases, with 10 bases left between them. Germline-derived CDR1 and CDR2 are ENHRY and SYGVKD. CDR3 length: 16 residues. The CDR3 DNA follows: TGTGCCATCAGTGAGTCCCCGGGGGGCAGCACAGATACGCAGTATTTT. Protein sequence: CAISESPGGSTDTQYF.

The CDR3 coding sequence is TGTGCCAGCAGCTTAGTCGGGCTAGCCCCCAATGAGCAGTTCTTC. It translates to CASSLVGLAPNEQFF. The V and J genes are TRBV7-2 and TRBJ2-1, with D possibly matching TRBD2 (5 bases). The CDR3 sequence is 15 residues long. Trimming took off 1 base at V and 6 bases at J, with 13 bases between the two ends. Per germline, CDR1 SGHTA and CDR2 FQGNSA.

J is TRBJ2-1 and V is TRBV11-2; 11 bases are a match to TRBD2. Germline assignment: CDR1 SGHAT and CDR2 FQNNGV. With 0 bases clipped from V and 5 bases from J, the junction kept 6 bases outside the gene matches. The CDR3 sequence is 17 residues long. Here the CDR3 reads CASSLDWGTSGNNEQFF. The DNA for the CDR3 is TGTGCCAGCAGCTTAGATTGGGGGACTAGCGGAAACAATGAGCAGTTCTTC.

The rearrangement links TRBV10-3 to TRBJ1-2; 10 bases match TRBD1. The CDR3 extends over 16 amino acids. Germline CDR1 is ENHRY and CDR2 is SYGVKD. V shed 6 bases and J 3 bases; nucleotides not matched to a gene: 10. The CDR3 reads CAIRAGTGANHYGYTF. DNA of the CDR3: TGTGCCATCAGGGCCGGGACAGGGGCTAACCACTATGGCTACACCTTC.

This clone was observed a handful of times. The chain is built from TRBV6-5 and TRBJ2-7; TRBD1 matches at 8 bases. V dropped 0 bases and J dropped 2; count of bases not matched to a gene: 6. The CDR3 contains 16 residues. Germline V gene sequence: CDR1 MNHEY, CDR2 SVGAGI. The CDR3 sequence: CASSYSSQGATYEQYF. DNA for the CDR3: TGTGCCAGCAGTTACTCGTCGCAGGGGGCTACCTACGAGCAGTACTTC.

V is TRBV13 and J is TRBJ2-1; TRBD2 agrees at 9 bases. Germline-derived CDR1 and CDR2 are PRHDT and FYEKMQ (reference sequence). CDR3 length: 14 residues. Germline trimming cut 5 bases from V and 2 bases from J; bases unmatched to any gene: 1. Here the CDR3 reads CASSERGAYNEQFF. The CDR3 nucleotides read TGTGCCAGCAGCGAGCGGGGGGCCTACAATGAGCAGTTCTTC.